This T cell receptor beta chain was recovered during a study of blood T cell repertoires in COVID-19. The germline gives CDR1 LGHDT, CDR2 YNNKEL (reference sequence). The CDR3 length is 14 residues. V was clipped by 4 bases and J by 6 bases; unmatched bases: 6. TCRdb's copy holds only in-frame clones and misses some; the assay was immunoSEQ multiplex PCR. Of about 310,000 clones in the sample, roughly 91% were seen once. The rearrangement uses TRBV3-1 (or the pseudogene TRBV3-2) and TRBJ2-5, with 9 bases fitting TRBD2. Sequencing input: peripheral blood. The TCR was taken from a man aged 50-59 years with active or convalescent COVID-19. CDR3 protein: CASSPSGVGKTQYF. The CDR3 nucleotides read TGTGCCAGCAGCCCTAGCGGGGTAGGGAAGACCCAGTACTTC.